Presented here are 32 T cell receptor beta chains from one specimen sequenced in a study of glioma-infiltrating T cells. The iRepertoire nested amplicon-rescue multiplex PCR amplified TCR alpha and beta CDR3s from RNA. MiXCR was run by TCRdb on the multiplex PCR reads, yielding one entry per CDR3 protein. The data contain approximately 100,000 distinct CDR3 sequences, around 31% of them singletons. Sequencing was performed on glioma tissue, nonneoplastic brain tissue, or PBMCs (not recorded which). All receptors derive from a human donor with low-grade glioma or glioblastoma, undergoing nonglioma brain surgery, or in good health (not recorded which).

The V gene is TRBV20-1, the J gene TRBJ2-7, with D perhaps TRBD1 or TRBD2 (5 bases each). CDR1 and CDR2 from the germline V gene are DFQATT and SNEGSKA (reference sequence). The CDR3 is made up of 13 amino acids. The V end was cut by 8 bases, the J end by 2 bases, with 16 bases between. In nucleotides, the CDR3 is TGCAGTACCGGGACGGACCGCACCTACGAGCAGTACTTC. It is translated as CSTGTDRTYEQYF.

V and J are TRBV9 and TRBJ2-7; D is uncertain. The germline V gene encodes CDR1 SGDLS and CDR2 YYNGEE. This CDR3 has 14 amino acids. Trimming removed 4 bases at V and 0 bases at J, with 11 bases between. The CDR3 region has the DNA TGTGCCAGCAGCTTAGCCAGGCCCTCCTACGAGCAGTACTTC. This encodes CASSLARPSYEQYF.

This clonotype occurred many times. This sequence joins TRBV12-3 or TRBV12-4 and TRBJ1-2, with D perhaps matching TRBD1 (5 bases). The CDR3 sequence is 15 residues long. Trimming took 0 bases from V and 5 from J, leaving 13 bases between them. CDR3 sequence: CASSLASGGTYGYTF. CDR3 DNA sequence: TGTGCCAGCAGTTTAGCGTCCGGAGGGACGTATGGCTACACCTTC.

This clonotype has ten or more counts. The chain employs TRBV16 and TRBJ1-2; a weak D match, TRBD1 (6 bases). Trimming removed 2 bases from V and 4 bases from J, with 8 bases in between. Germline assignment: CDR1 KGHSY and CDR2 FQNENV. This CDR3 contains 13 residues. The DNA of the CDR3 is TGTGCCAGCAGCCAAGACAGGTCCTATGGCTACACCTTC. Protein product: CASSQDRSYGYTF.

This clonotype was picked up many times. The chain employs TRBV6-1 and TRBJ2-1, with 10 positions matching TRBD2. The CDR3 contains 15 residues. V lost 5 bases to trimming and J lost 6 bases; unmatched junction nucleotides: 7. Germline CDR1 reads MNHNS; CDR2 reads SASEGT. CDR3 amino acids: CASSRTSGDFNEQFF. The CDR3 DNA sequence: TGTGCCAGCAGTCGTACTAGCGGGGACTTCAATGAGCAGTTCTTC.

V usage is TRBV18 and J usage is TRBJ2-3; D gene uncertain. Germline V gene data show CDR1 as KGHSH and CDR2 as LQKENI. The CDR3 consists of 12 residues. V was clipped by 6 bases and J by 2 bases, with 6 bases between them. The CDR3 bases are TGTGCCAGCTCCAGACTCACAGATACGCAGTATTTT. Translating it yields CASSRLTDTQYF.

The sample holds many counts of this clonotype. DNA for the CDR3: TGTGCCAGCAGCTTATTCGAAGGGAACAATCAGCCCCAGCATTTT. It is translated as CASSLFEGNNQPQHF. The V and J genes are TRBV7-2 and TRBJ1-5, with D hard to call. The CDR3 runs to 15 residues. Germline CDR1 is SGHTA and CDR2 is FQGNSA. The V and J ends lost 2 bases and 3 bases respectively, with 11 bases between them.

The chain uses TRBV29-1 and TRBJ1-1; D uncertain. The CDR3 is 20 residues long. Germline V gene lookup returns CDR1 SQVTM and CDR2 ANQGSEA. Trimming cost V 0 bases and J 3 bases, with 29 bases left between them. CDR3 nucleotide sequence: TGCAGCGTTGAAGATCTTCACGTTCTATCGGGAGGGCCAATGTACACTGAAGCTTTCTTT. Its translation is CSVEDLHVLSGGPMYTEAFF.

Regarding this clonotype: Since a much larger clone is just one base distant, this may be a read error. This chain uses TRBV6-8 with TRBJ2-3; maybe TRBD2 (7 bases). V was cut by 2 bases and J by 5 bases, with 11 bases left in between. The CDR3 has 14 amino acids. CDR1 MNHGY and CDR2 SAAAGT come from the germline V gene. CDR3 sequence (DNA): TGTGCCAGCAGTTACGGGGGGGCCGAAGATACGCAGTATTTT. Translated, it gives CASSYGGAEDTQYF.

In its sample, this clonotype was seen many times. The CDR3 nucleotides read TGCGCCAGCAGCCAAGATGGGGGCGCGGGTGGCTACACCTTC. This gives the protein CASSQDGGAGGYTF. The chain recombines TRBV4-1 with TRBJ1-2, with TRBD1 as a possible D gene (6 bases). The V end lost 0 bases, the J end lost 7 bases, and 12 bases lay between the germline ends. Germline V lookup: CDR1 MGHRA, CDR2 YSYEKL. The CDR3 sequence is 14 residues long.

Points on this clonotype: A much larger clone differs by one base, so this may be a read error. J is TRBJ2-1 and V is TRBV20-1; either TRBD1 or TRBD2 may supply D (5 bases each). Germline-derived CDR1 and CDR2 are DFQATT and SNEGSKA (reference sequence). Trimming took off 6 bases at V and 11 bases at J, with 23 bases between the two ends. CDR3 length equals 14 residues. The CDR3 protein is CSAPVNEWGSKQFF. The CDR3 bases are TGCAGTGCCCCTGTAAACGAATGGGGGTCTAAGCAGTTCTTC.

The sample holds many counts of this clonotype. The rearrangement links TRBV6-1 to TRBJ1-4; weak D call: TRBD1 (5 bases). V was clipped by 5 bases and J by 0 bases, with 10 bases between them. The CDR3 is made up of 15 amino acids. CDR1 and CDR2 from the germline V gene are MNHNS and SASEGT. The CDR3 reads CASSTGHATNEKLFF. CDR3 DNA: TGTGCCAGCAGTACTGGACATGCAACTAATGAAAAACTGTTTTTT.

As regards this clonotype: This may come from a read error, since a much larger clone is one base off. V is TRBV7-9 and J is TRBJ2-5; D is perhaps TRBD1 (5 bases). The length of the CDR3 is 15 residues. CDR1 and CDR2 from the germline V gene are SEHNR and FQNEAQ (reference sequence). V lost 2 bases and J lost 2, with 12 bases in between. CDR3 nucleotides: TGTGCCAGCAGCTTATTGACAGATAAACAAGAGACCCAGTACTTC. Protein: CASSLLTDKQETQYF. Full variable domain (remainder filled in from reference TRBV7-9 and TRBJ2-5): DTGVSQNPRHKITKRGQNVTFRCDPISEHNRLYWYRQTLGQGPEFLTYFQNEAQLEKSRLLSDRFSAERPKGSFSTLEIQRTEQGDSAMYLCASSLLTDKQETQYFGPGTRLLVL.

The chain carries TRBV5-1 and TRBJ2-3; 11 nucleotides match TRBD2. Germline V gene data show CDR1 as SGHRS and CDR2 as YFSETQ. This CDR3 is built from 16 residues. Unmatched junction bases numbered 9, after V lost 4 bases and J lost 5 bases. This CDR3 reads CASSPPGLAVLDTQYF. CDR3 in DNA: TGCGCCAGCAGCCCTCCGGGACTAGCGGTTTTAGATACGCAGTATTTT.

This clonotype was detected many times. This chain connects TRBV6-1 to TRBJ1-1, with D maybe TRBD1 (6 bases). The ends were cut back, 6 bases at V and 1 base at J, with 9 bases in the middle. Germline V gene lookup returns CDR1 MNHNS and CDR2 SASEGT. The CDR3 extends over 13 amino acids. This CDR3 reads CASRQGQNTEAFF. CDR3 in DNA: TGTGCCAGCAGGCAGGGACAGAACACTGAAGCTTTCTTT.

A remark on this clonotype: A much larger clone lies a single base off, so this may be a read error. This rearrangement joins TRBV4-1 to TRBJ2-5, with a tentative D call TRBD2 (5 bases). Germline V gene lookup returns CDR1 MGHRA and CDR2 YSYEKL. The length of the CDR3 is 16 residues. V lost 4 bases and J 7 bases, leaving 22 bases between the germline ends. The CDR3 DNA reads as TGCGCCAGCAGCCCCATGTCGACGCCTCTCGGAGGGACCCAGTACTTC. Protein product: CASSPMSTPLGGTQYF.

In its sample, this clonotype was seen many times. The V gene is TRBV28, the J gene TRBJ2-3; 8 nucleotides line up with TRBD2. The CDR3 is made up of 18 amino acids. V lost 3 bases to trimming and J lost 1 base; unmatched junction nucleotides: 12. CDR1 is MDHEN and CDR2 is SYDVKM in the germline V gene. The CDR3 DNA is TGTGCCAGCAGTTTTGGGAGTAGCGGGGACCTGGGCACAGATACGCAGTATTTT. Translating gives CASSFGSSGDLGTDTQYF.

The chain links TRBV19 to TRBJ2-3, with 9 bases fitting TRBD2. Trimming cost V 10 bases and J 2 bases; bases outside gene matches: 7. The germline V gene has CDR1 LNHDA and CDR2 SQIVND (reference sequence). The CDR3 totals 14 residues. The CDR3 spells CATKTSGVTDTQYF. As DNA, the CDR3 is TGTGCCACAAAGACTAGCGGAGTCACAGATACGCAGTATTTT. The entire variable domain, with the rest obtained from reference TRBV19 and TRBJ2-3, is as follows: DGGITQSPKYLFRKEGQNVTLSCEQNLNHDAMYWYRQDPGQGLRLIYYSQIVNDFQKGDIAEGYSVSREKKESFPLTVTSAQKNPTAFYLCATKTSGVTDTQYFGPGTRLTVL.

About this clonotype: This may stem from a read error, because a much larger clone lies one nucleotide away. The rearrangement uses TRBV12-3 or TRBV12-4 and TRBJ2-3, with a weak D call TRBD2 (6 bases). The CDR3 sequence is 13 residues long. CDR3 region: CASSFASADKQYF. The CDR3 region has the DNA TGTGCCAGCAGTTTTGCTAGCGCAGATAAGCAGTATTTT.

This clonotype was counted many times. The chain combines TRBV20-1 with TRBJ2-1, with 11 positions matching TRBD2. With V trimmed by 5 bases and J by 2 bases, 5 bases remained unmatched. The CDR3 spans 15 residues. Germline CDR1 DFQATT, CDR2 SNEGSKA (reference sequence). Here the CDR3 DNA reads TGCAGTGCTCCCCGACTAGCGGGGACCTACAATGAGCAGTTCTTC. It is translated as CSAPRLAGTYNEQFF.

In regard to this clonotype: A much larger clone sits a single nucleotide away, making a read error possible. The chain's CDR3 is CASLIPGSDDEAFF. CDR3 DNA: TGTGCCAGCTTAATCCCCGGGTCTGACGATGAAGCTTTCTTT. The J gene is TRBJ1-1, the V gene TRBV2; no firm D call. Trimming took 8 bases from V and 7 from J, leaving 20 bases between them. This CDR3 comprises 14 residues. Germline values: CDR1 SNHLY, CDR2 FYNNEI.

This clonotype was picked up many times. The rearrangement uses TRBV10-3 and TRBJ1-1; D gene ambiguous. The V gene lost 5 bases and the J gene lost 1 base, with 11 bases spanning the gap. The CDR3 is 14 amino acids. Germline V gene data show CDR1 as ENHRY and CDR2 as SYGVKD. In DNA, the CDR3 is TGTGCCATCAGTAACGCCCAGGAGAACACTGAAGCTTTCTTT. Translating gives CAISNAQENTEAFF.

As regards this clonotype: One junction end does not reproduce the germline sequence, and a read error may be involved. The V call is TRBV7-2, the J call TRBJ2-6; perhaps TRBD1 as D (5 bases). The CDR3 is made up of 15 amino acids. Germline-derived CDR1 and CDR2 are SGHTA and FQGNSA. The CDR3 DNA sequence: TGTGCCAGCAGCATATCCAACTCTGGGGCCAACTTCCTTACTTTC. This sequence encodes CASSISNSGANFLTF.

Comments on this clonotype: Possible read error: a much larger clone is one base away. The rearrangement links TRBV6-2 or TRBV6-3 to TRBJ2-5, with 13 bases identical to TRBD2. CDR3 length: 15 residues. Germline CDR1 MNHEY, CDR2 SVGEGT. The CDR3 DNA is TGTGCCAGCAGTCCCGGGACTAGCGGGGCAGAGGCCCAGTACTTC. This codes for CASSPGTSGAEAQYF.

This clonotype came up once. A much more abundant neighbour one base away suggests this may be a read error. V gene TRBV4-2 combines with J gene TRBJ2-6; D possibly corresponds to TRBD2 (5 bases). Germline-derived CDR1 and CDR2 are LGHNA and YNFKEQ. This CDR3 has 17 residues. With 0 bases removed from V and 3 bases from J, the gap between germline ends came to 12 bases. CDR3 residues: CASSQELEDYGANVLTF. The CDR3 DNA follows: TGTGCCAGCAGCCAAGAATTGGAGGATTATGGGGCCAACGTCCTGACTTTC.

This rearrangement joins TRBV10-3 to TRBJ1-2; D gene unclear. Deletions cut 3 bases from V and 5 bases from J, with 7 bases between. Germline assignment: CDR1 ENHRY and CDR2 SYGVKD. The CDR3 has 12 residues. CDR3 in amino acids: CAISDRDYGYTF. The DNA for the CDR3 is TGTGCCATCAGTGATCGGGATTATGGCTACACCTTC.

This clonotype was seen more than once but under ten times. This chain uses TRBV30 with TRBJ2-3; D gene uncertain. The CDR3 is 13 amino acids. From germline, CDR1 is GTSNPN and CDR2 SVGIG (reference sequence). The V end was cut by 7 bases, the J end by 5 bases, with 16 bases between. In DNA form, the CDR3 reads TGTGCCTCCTACGTTAGAGTAGGAGATACGCAGTATTTT. It encodes CASYVRVGDTQYF.

This clonotype occurred once. This rearrangement joins TRBV19 to TRBJ2-7; TRBD2 agrees at 12 bases. The CDR3 length is 17 residues. V lost 3 bases and J lost 0; bases outside the gene matches: 6. The germline gives CDR1 LNHDA, CDR2 SQIVND (reference sequence). The CDR3 DNA reads TGTGCCAGTAGTATTATTACTAGCGGGGGGAGCTCCTACGAGCAGTACTTC. This gives the protein CASSIITSGGSSYEQYF.

On this clonotype: A single base separates this from a much larger clone, so it may be a read error. This chain joins TRBV28 and TRBJ2-7, with no clear D. The CDR3 runs to 14 residues. Trimming pared 5 bases from V and 0 bases from J, leaving 11 bases between. CDR1 is MDHEN and CDR2 is SYDVKM in the germline V gene. The CDR3 protein is CASSPHGTSYEQYF. In DNA form, the CDR3 reads TGTGCCAGCAGTCCCCACGGTACCTCCTACGAGCAGTACTTC.

This clonotype was seen repeatedly, ten times or more. The gene calls are TRBV20-1 and TRBJ2-1; no reliable D call. V lost 4 bases and J 4 bases, leaving 14 bases between the germline ends. Germline lookup yields CDR1 DFQATT and CDR2 SNEGSKA (reference sequence). The CDR3 loop spans 14 amino acids. The CDR3 is CSANIGRLYNEQFF. In nucleotides, the CDR3 is TGCAGTGCTAATATAGGAAGGCTTTACAATGAGCAGTTCTTC.

The chain recombines TRBV3-1 with TRBJ1-5; D not certain. The CDR3 runs 12 residues. Trimming cost V 1 base and J 5 bases, with 3 bases left between them. Germline V lookup: CDR1 LGHDT, CDR2 YNNKEL (reference sequence). In nucleotides, the CDR3 is TGTGCCAGCAGCCAAGCTCATCAGCCCCAGCATTTT. This encodes CASSQAHQPQHF.

The chain uses TRBV7-2 and TRBJ1-2; 7 positions agree with TRBD1. This CDR3 is built from 13 residues. CDR1 is SGHTA, CDR2 FQGNSA, per germline. J gave up 4 bases and V 7 bases, and 6 bases lay outside the gene matches. CDR3 amino acids: CASKQTGSYGYTF. The CDR3 region has the DNA TGTGCCAGCAAGCAGACAGGGTCCTATGGCTACACCTTC.